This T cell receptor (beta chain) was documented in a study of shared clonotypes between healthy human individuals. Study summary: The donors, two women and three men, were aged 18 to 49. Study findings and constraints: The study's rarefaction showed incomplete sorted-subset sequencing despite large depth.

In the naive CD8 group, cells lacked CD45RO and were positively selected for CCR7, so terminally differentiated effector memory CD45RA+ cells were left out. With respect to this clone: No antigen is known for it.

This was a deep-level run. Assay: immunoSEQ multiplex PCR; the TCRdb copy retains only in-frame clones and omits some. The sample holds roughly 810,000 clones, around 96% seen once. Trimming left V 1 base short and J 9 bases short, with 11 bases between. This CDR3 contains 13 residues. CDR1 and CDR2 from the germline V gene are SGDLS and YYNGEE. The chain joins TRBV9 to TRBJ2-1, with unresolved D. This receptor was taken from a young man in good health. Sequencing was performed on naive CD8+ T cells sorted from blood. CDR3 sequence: CASSVISNGEQFF. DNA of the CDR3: TGTGCCAGCAGCGTAATCAGCAATGGTGAGCAGTTCTTC.